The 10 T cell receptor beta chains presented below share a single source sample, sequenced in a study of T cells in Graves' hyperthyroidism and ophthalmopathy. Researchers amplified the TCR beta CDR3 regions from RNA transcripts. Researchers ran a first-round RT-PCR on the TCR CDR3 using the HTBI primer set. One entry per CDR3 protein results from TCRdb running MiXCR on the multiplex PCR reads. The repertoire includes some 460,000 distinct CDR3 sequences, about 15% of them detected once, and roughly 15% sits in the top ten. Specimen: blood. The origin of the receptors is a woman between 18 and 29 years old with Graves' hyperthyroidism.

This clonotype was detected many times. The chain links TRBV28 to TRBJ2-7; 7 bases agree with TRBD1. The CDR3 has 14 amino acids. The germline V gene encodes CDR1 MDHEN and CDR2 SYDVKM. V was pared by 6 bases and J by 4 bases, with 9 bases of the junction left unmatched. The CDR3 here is CASRTGTVTYEQYF. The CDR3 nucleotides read TGTGCCAGCAGAACCGGGACAGTGACTTACGAGCAGTACTTC. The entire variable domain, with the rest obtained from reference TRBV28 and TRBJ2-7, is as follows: DVKVTQSSRYLVKRTGEKVFLECVQDMDHENMFWYRQDPGLGLRLIYFSYDVKMKEKGDIPEGYSVSREKKERFSLILESASTNQTSMYLCASRTGTVTYEQYFGPGTRLTVT.

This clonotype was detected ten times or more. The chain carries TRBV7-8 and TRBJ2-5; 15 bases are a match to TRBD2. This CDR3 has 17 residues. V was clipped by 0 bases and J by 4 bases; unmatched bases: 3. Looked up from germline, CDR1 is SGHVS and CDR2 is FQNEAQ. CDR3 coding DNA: TGTGCCAGCAGCTTAGCAACGGGACTAGCGGGAGGAGAGACCCAGTACTTC. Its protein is CASSLATGLAGGETQYF.

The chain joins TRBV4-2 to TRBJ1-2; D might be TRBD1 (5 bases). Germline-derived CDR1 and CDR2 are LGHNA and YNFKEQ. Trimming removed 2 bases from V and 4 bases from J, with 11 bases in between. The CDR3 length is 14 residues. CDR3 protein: CASSQPGTVYGYTF. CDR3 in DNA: TGTGCCAGCAGCCAACCCGGGACGGTCTATGGCTACACCTTC.

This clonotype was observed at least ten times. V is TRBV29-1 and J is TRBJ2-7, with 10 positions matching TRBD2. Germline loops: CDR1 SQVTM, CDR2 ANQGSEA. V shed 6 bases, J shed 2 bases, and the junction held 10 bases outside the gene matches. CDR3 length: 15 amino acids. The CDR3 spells CSVETGLADPYEQYF. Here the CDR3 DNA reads TGCAGCGTCGAAACCGGACTAGCGGACCCCTACGAGCAGTACTTC.

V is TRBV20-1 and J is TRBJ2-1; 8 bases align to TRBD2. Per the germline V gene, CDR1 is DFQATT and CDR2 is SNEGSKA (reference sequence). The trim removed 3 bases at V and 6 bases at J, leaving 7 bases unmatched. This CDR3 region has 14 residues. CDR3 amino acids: CSASPGAGGNEQFF. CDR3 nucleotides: TGCAGTGCTAGCCCCGGGGCGGGGGGCAATGAGCAGTTCTTC.

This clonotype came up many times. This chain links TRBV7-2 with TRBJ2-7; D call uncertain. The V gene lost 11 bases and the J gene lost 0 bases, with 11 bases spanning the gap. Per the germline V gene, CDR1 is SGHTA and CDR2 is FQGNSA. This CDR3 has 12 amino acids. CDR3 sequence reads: CAVSDISYEQYF. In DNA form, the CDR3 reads TGTGCCGTCTCGGATATCTCCTACGAGCAGTACTTC.

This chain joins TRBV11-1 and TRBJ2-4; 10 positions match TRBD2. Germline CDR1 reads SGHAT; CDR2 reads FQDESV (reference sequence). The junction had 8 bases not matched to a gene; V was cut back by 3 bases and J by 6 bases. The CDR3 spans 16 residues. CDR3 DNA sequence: TGTGCCAGCAGCTTCGAAGCGGGAGGGCCGTCAAACATTCAGTACTTC. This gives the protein CASSFEAGGPSNIQYF.

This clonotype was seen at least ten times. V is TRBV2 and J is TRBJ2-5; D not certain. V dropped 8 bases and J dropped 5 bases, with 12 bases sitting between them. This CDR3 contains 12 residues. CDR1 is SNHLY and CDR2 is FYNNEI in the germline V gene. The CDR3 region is CASGELWETQYF. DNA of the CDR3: TGTGCCAGCGGCGAACTATGGGAGACCCAGTACTTC.

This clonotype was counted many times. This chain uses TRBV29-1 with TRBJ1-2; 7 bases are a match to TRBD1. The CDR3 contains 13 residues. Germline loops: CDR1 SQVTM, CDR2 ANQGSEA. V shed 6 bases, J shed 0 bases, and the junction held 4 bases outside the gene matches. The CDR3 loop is CSVTGTANYGYTF. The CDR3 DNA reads TGCAGCGTGACCGGGACAGCTAACTATGGCTACACCTTC.

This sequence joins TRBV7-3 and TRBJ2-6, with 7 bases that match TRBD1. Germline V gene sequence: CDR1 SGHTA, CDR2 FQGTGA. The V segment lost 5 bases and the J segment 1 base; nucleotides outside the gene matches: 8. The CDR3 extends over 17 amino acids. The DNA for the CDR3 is TGTGCCAGCAGCCGACAGGGTTTTGAATCTGGGGCCAACGTCCTGACTTTC. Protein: CASSRQGFESGANVLTF.